One TCR beta chain is described in this entry. The antigen remains unidentified. The CDR3 covers 15 residues. The V gene's germline CDR1 is SNHLY and CDR2 FYNNEI. The V end was cut by 4 bases, the J end by 5 bases, with 15 bases between. TCRdb keeps only in-frame clones here, not all; method: immunoSEQ multiplex PCR. The table has around 97,000 clones, roughly 93% seen once. The record originates from a study of graft-versus-host responses after intestinal transplantation. This sequence joins TRBV2 and TRBJ2-1; no clear D gene. The source of this sequence is a human donor who received an intestinal transplant. The starting material was unstimulated CD8+ T cells sorted from spleen or lymph node cells, obtained before intestinal transplant. The chain's CDR3 is CASSARWADDNEQFF. CDR3 coding DNA: TGTGCCAGCAGTGCTAGGTGGGCCGACGACAATGAGCAGTTCTTC.